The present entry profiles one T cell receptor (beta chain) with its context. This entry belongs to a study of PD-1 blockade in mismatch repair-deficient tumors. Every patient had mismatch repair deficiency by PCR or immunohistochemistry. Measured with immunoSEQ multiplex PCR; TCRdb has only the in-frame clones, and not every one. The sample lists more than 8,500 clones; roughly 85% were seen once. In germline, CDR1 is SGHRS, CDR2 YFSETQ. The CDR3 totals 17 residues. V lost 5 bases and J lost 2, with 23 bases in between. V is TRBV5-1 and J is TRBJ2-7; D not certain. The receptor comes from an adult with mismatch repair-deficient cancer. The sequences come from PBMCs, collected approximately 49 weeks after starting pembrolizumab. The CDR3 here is CASRPLLRSRAPYEQYF. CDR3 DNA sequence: TGCGCCAGCAGACCCTTACTACGATCACGAGCCCCCTACGAGCAGTACTTC.